The next 22 T cell receptor beta chains were all read from a single sample in a study of blood T cells in healthy people across ages (dated by TCRdb to the mid-2010s). To prepare the library, 5' RACE was applied. These reads were obtained on an Illumina HiSeq 2500. A second PCR of about 6 to 12 cycles was run with a J-beta primer mix and a sample-barcoded 5' primer. The raw public reads went through TCRdb reprocessing: fastp at Q25, MiXCR clone calling, in-frame beta chains kept. Rows with one shared CDR3 protein collapse into an entry with the most common genes and DNA. Present in this sample are more than 800,000 distinct CDR3 sequences, under 35% of which were seen just once. The ten largest clones represent 17% of the sample. The specimen sequenced was blood. The origin of the receptors is an elderly woman in good health.

This clonotype appeared many times. The chain employs TRBV29-1 and TRBJ1-2; no definite D call. This CDR3 is 10 amino acids long. Trimming left V 4 bases short and J 6 bases short, with 6 bases between. Germline loops: CDR1 SQVTM, CDR2 ANQGSEA. The DNA for the CDR3 is TGCAGCGTTGGTCTGAATGGCTACACCTTC. Its translation is CSVGLNGYTF.

The genes are TRBV10-2 and TRBJ1-1; D gene uncertain. The CDR3 consists of 12 residues. V gave up 6 bases and J gave up 0 bases, with 5 bases separating them. The V gene's germline CDR1 is WSHSY and CDR2 SAAADI. The CDR3 loop reads CASRAMNTEAFF. In DNA, the CDR3 is TGCGCCAGCAGGGCCATGAACACTGAAGCTTTCTTT.

This clonotype was found once. The chain combines TRBV7-2 with TRBJ1-1, with D possibly TRBD1 on 5 matching bases. This CDR3 region has 13 residues. V lost 4 bases and J 5 bases, leaving 11 bases between the germline ends. The germline V gene has CDR1 SGHTA and CDR2 FQGNSA. The CDR3 region has the DNA TGTGCCAGCAGCTCCAGGGAAGGGACTGAAGCTTTCTTT. Translation: CASSSREGTEAFF.

This clonotype was recorded at least ten times. This chain uses TRBV4-1 with TRBJ2-6, with TRBD1 identical over 7 bases. The CDR3 is 16 amino acids. V was clipped by 4 bases and J by 1 base; unmatched bases: 4. The V gene's germline CDR1 is MGHRA and CDR2 YSYEKL. The DNA of the CDR3 is TGCGCCAGCAGCCGCTCACAGGGGTCTGGGGCCAACGTCCTGACTTTC. Translation gives CASSRSQGSGANVLTF.

A word on this clonotype: A much larger clone is a single base away; this may be a read error. The V call is TRBV5-5, the J call TRBJ2-3; 8 nucleotides line up with TRBD1. The germline V gene has CDR1 SGHKS and CDR2 YYEKEE (reference sequence). CDR3 length equals 18 residues. Trimming removed 1 base from V and 2 bases from J; junction bases left unmatched: 12. Written as DNA, the CDR3 is TGTGCCAGCAGCTTGAGGACAGGGACCCTCCTATTCACAGATACGCAGTATTTT. Protein sequence: CASSLRTGTLLFTDTQYF.

This clonotype appeared many times. V is TRBV3-1 and J is TRBJ2-5; D is tentatively TRBD1 or TRBD2 (7 bases each). Germline V CDR1 and CDR2: LGHDT, YNNKEL (reference sequence). The CDR3 spans 15 residues. V was shortened by 6 bases and J by 4 bases, with 18 bases between the two germline ends. CDR3 bases: TGTGCCAGCAGGCCCAGGGGGGGCTTTCGAGAGACCCAGTACTTC. Amino acid sequence: CASRPRGGFRETQYF.

In regard to this clonotype: One end of the junction is discordant with germline, which a read error may explain. V gene TRBV11-2 combines with J gene TRBJ2-2; TRBD2 matches at 7 bases. The V gene's germline CDR1 is SGHAT and CDR2 FQNNGV. CDR3 length: 16 residues. The CDR3 DNA reads TGTGCCAGCAGCTTATCACGGGGGGTGAACACCGGGGAGCGGTTTTTT. It yields the protein CASSLSRGVNTGERFF.

This chain uses TRBV6-5 with TRBJ1-2; D is ambiguous. Germline loops: CDR1 MNHEY, CDR2 SVGAGI. The V and J ends lost 4 bases and 0 bases respectively, with 12 bases between them. The CDR3 runs 15 residues. The DNA of the CDR3 is TGTGCCAGCAGTTTAACTCCGACGGCTAACTATGGCTACACCTTC. It is translated as CASSLTPTANYGYTF.

The chain couples TRBV7-2 to TRBJ2-1, with 8 bases aligning to TRBD1. The CDR3 runs 15 residues. Losses at the gene ends were 0 bases for V and 7 bases for J; bases not matched to a gene: 5. Germline V gene lookup returns CDR1 SGHTA and CDR2 FQGNSA. The CDR3 sequence is CASSLAWDRRNEQFF. As DNA, the CDR3 is TGTGCCAGCAGCTTAGCCTGGGACAGGCGGAATGAGCAGTTCTTC. Full variable domain (rest looked up from reference TRBV7-2 and TRBJ2-1): GAGVSQSPSNKVTEKGKDVELRCDPISGHTALYWYRQSLGQGLEFLIYFQGNSAPDKSGLPSDRFSAERTGGSVSTLTIQRTQQEDSAVYLCASSLAWDRRNEQFFGPGTRLTVL.

The table lists this clonotype with many counts. This chain connects TRBV6-1 to TRBJ2-7, with D maybe TRBD1 (5 bases). Germline V lookup: CDR1 MNHNS, CDR2 SASEGT. The CDR3 length is 16 residues. Trimming took 3 bases from V and 1 from J, leaving 16 bases between them. Written as DNA, the CDR3 is TGTGCCAGCAGTGACGTCCGCAGGGCATTTTCCTACGAGCAGTACTTC. Its translation is CASSDVRRAFSYEQYF.

This clonotype was observed at least ten times. The V call is TRBV4-1, the J call TRBJ2-7, with D perhaps being TRBD1 or TRBD2 (6 bases each). The CDR3 is made up of 16 amino acids. V lost 3 bases to trimming and J lost 2 bases, with 17 bases between them. Germline assignment: CDR1 MGHRA and CDR2 YSYEKL. The CDR3 here is CASSQRRGLGTYEQYF. CDR3 sequence (DNA): TGCGCCAGCAGCCAGCGCCGGGGGCTAGGGACCTACGAGCAGTACTTC.

This clonotype was counted between two and nine times. CDR3 residues: CSARGRQGKVIDQPQHF. CDR3 nucleotides: TGCAGTGCTAGAGGTAGACAGGGTAAAGTGATAGATCAGCCCCAGCATTTT. The chain joins TRBV20-1 to TRBJ1-5, with 7 bases aligning to TRBD1. The ends lost 1 base at V and 5 bases at J; junction bases unmatched: 14. This CDR3 spans 17 amino acids. Per the germline V gene, CDR1 is DFQATT and CDR2 is SNEGSKA (reference sequence).

Only a few counts were recorded for this clonotype. The chain links TRBV6-2 or TRBV6-3 to TRBJ2-7; D perhaps matches TRBD1 (5 bases). CDR1 is MNHEY and CDR2 is SVGEGT in the germline V gene. The CDR3 contains 14 residues. The V end was cut by 5 bases, the J end by 3 bases, with 14 bases between. This chain's CDR3 is CASSQFGASYEQYF. In DNA form, the CDR3 reads TGTGCCAGCAGTCAGTTTGGGGCCAGCTACGAGCAGTACTTC.

This clonotype was picked up a small number of times. The V call is TRBV5-4, the J call TRBJ2-7; perhaps TRBD2 as D (6 bases). V lost 4 bases and J 5 bases, leaving 16 bases between the germline ends. Germline CDR1 and CDR2: SGHNT and YYREEE (reference sequence). The CDR3 has 14 residues. The CDR3 reads CASSEGLGCNEQYF. CDR3 sequence (DNA): TGTGCCAGCAGCGAGGGACTGGGTTGCAACGAGCAGTACTTC.

The V and J genes are TRBV7-2 and TRBJ2-2, with 11 bases aligning to TRBD2. The CDR3 is made up of 18 amino acids. The V segment lost 0 bases and the J segment 5 bases; nucleotides outside the gene matches: 8. In germline, CDR1 is SGHTA, CDR2 FQGNSA. The CDR3 region has the DNA TGTGCCAGCAGCTTAGCGCTCTGGGCTAGCGGGGGGACCGGGGAGCTGTTTTTT. It codes for CASSLALWASGGTGELFF.

This clonotype came up many times. The chain recombines TRBV6-5 with TRBJ2-7, with TRBD2 as a possible D gene (6 bases). The CDR3 has 14 residues. Germline values: CDR1 MNHEY, CDR2 SVGAGI. V was trimmed by 2 bases and J by 7 bases, leaving 15 bases between them. CDR3 bases: TGTGCCAGCAGTTACGGACTATTTTCGAGGGAGCAGTACTTC. Residues: CASSYGLFSREQYF.

In this sample, this clonotype turned up many times. CDR3 sequence: CASSEKNYGYTF. The CDR3, as DNA: TGTGCCAGCAGTGAAAAAAACTATGGCTACACCTTC. This chain uses TRBV6-1 with TRBJ1-2; unclear D gene. Trimming shortened V by 2 bases and J by 2 bases, and 3 bases separated the two germline ends. The CDR3 runs 12 residues. CDR1 and CDR2 (germline): MNHNS, SASEGT.

In its sample, this clonotype was seen many times. The V and J genes are TRBV20-1 and TRBJ2-1; 9 positions match TRBD2. From germline, CDR1 is DFQATT and CDR2 SNEGSKA (reference sequence). The CDR3 spans 15 residues. The V and J ends lost 6 bases and 5 bases, in that order; junction bases with no gene match: 11. This chain's CDR3 is CSASLLAGKHNEQFF. CDR3 DNA: TGCAGTGCCAGCCTCCTAGCGGGGAAACACAATGAGCAGTTCTTC.

Of note for this clonotype: Given a much more abundant clone one base away, this may be a read error. The chain carries TRBV9 and TRBJ2-3, with TRBD2 matching 12 bases. The V gene's germline CDR1 is SGDLS and CDR2 YYNGEE. V shed 3 bases and J 1 base; nucleotides not matched to a gene: 9. This CDR3 has 18 amino acids. The CDR3 nucleotides read TGTGCCAGCAGCGCTTCACTAGCGGGGGGAGCCCGCACAGATACGCAGTATTTT. It specifies CASSASLAGGARTDTQYF.

Concerning this clonotype itself: This may stem from a read error, because a much larger clone lies one nucleotide away. This chain connects TRBV12-3 or TRBV12-4 to TRBJ2-1; weak D call: TRBD2 (5 bases). The J call is doubtful: the DNA matches TRBJ2-7 better. The CDR3 totals 13 residues. The DNA of the CDR3 is TGTGCCAGCAGTTTGGCGACTAACTACGAGCAGTACGTC. It encodes CASSLATNYEQYV.

As for this clonotype: Since a much larger clone is just one base distant, this may be a read error. The chain uses TRBV30 and TRBJ2-5; D may be TRBD2 (6 bases). Deletions cut 3 bases from V and 1 base from J, with 9 bases between. There are 13 residues in the CDR3. Germline V gene sequence: CDR1 GTSNPN, CDR2 SVGIG (reference sequence). The CDR3 DNA reads as TGTGCCTGGAGAGGGACTGTCCAAGAGACCCAGTACTTC. Translation: CAWRGTVQETQYF.

The chain links TRBV4-2 to TRBJ2-4; TRBD1 matches 11 bases. The J segment lost 1 base and the V segment lost 5 bases, leaving 7 bases of the junction unmatched. CDR1 and CDR2 from the germline V gene are LGHNA and YNFKEQ. This CDR3 has 17 residues. CDR3 region: CASSSVGQGAAKNIQYF. The CDR3 DNA reads as TGTGCCAGCAGCTCGGTAGGACAGGGGGCGGCCAAAAACATTCAGTACTTC.